The 23 T cell receptor beta chains in this list originate from one sample, sequenced in a study of T-cell reconstitution after alpha-beta-depleted transplantation in children. Preparation of the TCRbeta library involved a method that used unique molecular identifiers. A single record per CDR3 protein comes from TCRdb applying MiXCR to the PCR reads. The table has more than 550,000 distinct CDR3 sequences, about 10% seen once. The sequencing used PBMCs from the stem cell graft donor, collected from the stem cell graft. These receptors all come from a human donor who donated a stem cell graft to a child with acute myeloid leukemia.

This clonotype appeared many times. The chain combines TRBV27 with TRBJ2-1, with 11 bases identical to TRBD2. Germline lookup yields CDR1 MNHEY and CDR2 SMNVEV (reference sequence). V lost 4 bases, J lost 7 bases, and 9 bases stayed unmatched. This CDR3 is built from 16 residues. The CDR3 coding sequence is TGTGCCAGCAGTTCGAAGACTAGCGGGAAGGGGAATGAGCAGTTCTTC. This translates into CASSSKTSGKGNEQFF.

This clonotype was detected a few times. In DNA form, the CDR3 reads TGTGCCATCAGTATACAAACAGGGGTCCAGGGCAATGAGCAGTTCTTC. Its translation: CAISIQTGVQGNEQFF. The V gene is TRBV10-3, the J gene TRBJ2-1, with TRBD1 identical over 7 bases. The CDR3 sequence is 16 residues long. Germline values: CDR1 ENHRY, CDR2 SYGVKD. The trim removed 5 bases at V and 6 bases at J, leaving 13 bases unmatched.

The gene calls are TRBV12-3 or TRBV12-4 and TRBJ2-3; a possible D gene is TRBD1 (6 bases). V lost 7 bases and J 1 base, leaving 15 bases between the germline ends. The CDR3 runs to 15 residues. CDR3: CASTVARGGTDTQYF. The CDR3 DNA reads as TGTGCCAGCACCGTCGCCAGGGGAGGCACAGATACGCAGTATTTT.

The rearrangement joins TRBV6-2 or TRBV6-3 to TRBJ2-7, with 7 nucleotides matching TRBD2. With 6 bases clipped from V and 0 bases from J, the junction kept 8 bases outside the gene matches. The CDR3 extends over 15 amino acids. Germline values: CDR1 MNHEY, CDR2 SVGEGT. DNA of the CDR3: TGTGCCAGCAGCGAAAGCGGGGTAAGCTCCTACGAGCAGTACTTC. This sequence encodes CASSESGVSSYEQYF.

This clonotype was picked up many times. The V call is TRBV27, the J call TRBJ2-7; TRBD2 matches 9 bases. Germline CDR1 is MNHEY and CDR2 is SMNVEV (reference sequence). Trimming took 3 bases from V and 5 from J; bases not matched to a gene: 5. This CDR3 has 14 amino acids. The CDR3 is CASSLGTSWDEQYF. CDR3 nucleotide sequence: TGTGCCAGCAGTTTGGGGACTAGCTGGGACGAGCAGTACTTC.

The rearrangement uses TRBV5-1 and TRBJ2-1, with D perhaps matching TRBD2 (7 bases). This CDR3 region has 16 residues. The V gene's germline CDR1 is SGHRS and CDR2 YFSETQ. V was trimmed by 3 bases and J by 1 base, leaving 14 bases between them. The CDR3 is CASSWGAGASYNEQFF. In nucleotides, the CDR3 is TGCGCCAGCAGCTGGGGGGCGGGAGCGTCCTACAATGAGCAGTTCTTC.

This clonotype was seen many times. The chain joins TRBV7-9 to TRBJ2-7; D is undetermined. Germline values: CDR1 SEHNR, CDR2 FQNEAQ (reference sequence). The V end was cut by 6 bases, the J end by 4 bases, with 10 bases between. There are 12 residues in the CDR3. The CDR3 DNA reads as TGTGCCAGCAGTGGGTACTCGTACGAGCAGTACTTC. As protein: CASSGYSYEQYF.

The chain is built from TRBV20-1 and TRBJ2-2, with D possibly being TRBD2 (5 bases). This CDR3 has 16 residues. Germline CDR1 is DFQATT and CDR2 is SNEGSKA (reference sequence). Trimming stripped 1 base from V and 3 bases from J, with 15 bases between. CDR3 nucleotide sequence: TGCAGTGCTAGAGCGGTGAGCGGAGTGGACACCGGGGAGCTGTTTTTT. Protein: CSARAVSGVDTGELFF.

This clonotype has more than one count but fewer than ten. The chain joins TRBV15 to TRBJ2-7; perhaps D is TRBD1 or TRBD2 (5 bases each). Trimming removed 0 bases from V and 6 bases from J, with 15 bases in between. Germline CDR1 LNHNV, CDR2 YYDKDF (reference sequence). This CDR3 region has 15 residues. In DNA form, the CDR3 reads TGTGCCACCAGCAGAGATATGGCAGGGAGAGGCGAGCAGTACTTC. Protein product: CATSRDMAGRGEQYF.

The chain links TRBV5-1 to TRBJ1-3; D gene uncertain. This CDR3 has 13 residues. Germline lookup yields CDR1 SGHRS and CDR2 YFSETQ. Trimming left V 3 bases short and J 0 bases short, with 4 bases between. CDR3 loop: CASSSFSGNTIYF. In DNA, the CDR3 is TGCGCCAGCAGCTCCTTCTCTGGAAACACCATATATTTT.

This clonotype was seen at least ten times. This chain uses TRBV12-3 or TRBV12-4 with TRBJ2-7; D is undetermined. There are 14 residues in the CDR3. Trimming stripped 1 base from V and 3 bases from J, with 10 bases between. The CDR3, as DNA: TGTGCCAGCAGTTTAGGGAAGGGTCGCTACGAGCAGTACTTC. Its protein is CASSLGKGRYEQYF.

This clonotype has more than one count but fewer than ten. The chain combines TRBV6-2 or TRBV6-3 with TRBJ2-7, with 11 nucleotides matching TRBD2. Trimming removed 6 bases from V and 2 bases from J; junction bases left unmatched: 21. CDR1 is MNHEY and CDR2 is SVGEGT in the germline V gene. This CDR3 comprises 20 residues. CDR3 nucleotide sequence: TGTGCCAGCAGACCCCACAGGGGGTTCCTCACTAGCGGGAGCACCTACGAGCAGTACTTC. This gives the protein CASRPHRGFLTSGSTYEQYF.

The chain joins TRBV28 to TRBJ1-6, with 10 bases lining up with TRBD1. The CDR3 totals 15 residues. The V and J ends lost 10 bases and 9 bases, in that order; junction bases with no gene match: 12. Germline V lookup: CDR1 MDHEN, CDR2 SYDVKM. The CDR3 region has the DNA TGTGCCACCCCCGGGACAGGGGCGGCCGGTTCACCCCTCCACTTT. This sequence encodes CATPGTGAAGSPLHF.

This clonotype showed up just a few times. The chain recombines TRBV19 with TRBJ2-5, with D perhaps TRBD1 (7 bases). The V end was cut by 5 bases, the J end by 2 bases, with 15 bases between. Germline-derived CDR1 and CDR2 are LNHDA and SQIVND (reference sequence). CDR3 length: 15 amino acids. CDR3 sequence: CASSRRQGLQETQYF. The CDR3 DNA reads as TGTGCCAGTAGTCGCCGACAGGGACTTCAAGAGACCCAGTACTTC.

The chain has TRBV11-1 and TRBJ2-3; TRBD2 agrees at 9 bases. The CDR3 runs to 18 residues. The germline gives CDR1 SGHAT, CDR2 FQDESV (reference sequence). V dropped 1 base and J dropped 4; count of bases not matched to a gene: 12. Written as DNA, the CDR3 is TGTGCCAGCAGCTTAGGCGCGGGAGGGCCCTCGGATCCAGATACGCAGTATTTT. This sequence encodes CASSLGAGGPSDPDTQYF.

The CDR3 region is CASSVGSSDYNEQFF. In nucleotides, the CDR3 is TGTGCCAGCAGCGTAGGGTCTAGCGACTACAATGAGCAGTTCTTC. The chain uses TRBV9 and TRBJ2-1, with TRBD2 as a possible D gene (6 bases). CDR1 and CDR2 (germline): SGDLS, YYNGEE. The CDR3 runs 15 residues. The V end lost 0 bases, the J end lost 3 bases, and 10 bases lay between the germline ends. Full variable domain (outside the CDR3, taken from reference TRBV9 and TRBJ2-1): DSGVTQTPKHLITATGQRVTLRCSPRSGDLSVYWYQQSLDQGLQFLIQYYNGEERAKGNILERFSAQQFPDLHSELNLSSLELGDSALYFCASSVGSSDYNEQFFGPGTRLTVL.

This clonotype appeared a few times. This chain links TRBV9 with TRBJ2-1; unclear D gene. Germline CDR1 is SGDLS and CDR2 is YYNGEE. Trimming pared 0 bases from V and 8 bases from J, leaving 12 bases between. This CDR3 is 14 amino acids long. The chain's CDR3 is CASSVVSQPDEQFF. For the CDR3, the DNA is TGTGCCAGCAGCGTAGTGAGCCAGCCGGATGAGCAGTTCTTC.

The V call is TRBV14, the J call TRBJ1-4; D is unclear. This CDR3 is 12 amino acids long. Germline V gives CDR1 SGHDN, CDR2 FVKESK. The V gene lost 3 bases and the J gene lost 10 bases, with 9 bases spanning the gap. CDR3 nucleotides: TGTGCCAGCAGCCAGAAGGCTGGAAAACTGTTTTTT. This sequence encodes CASSQKAGKLFF.

The chain uses TRBV12-3 or TRBV12-4 and TRBJ2-7; TRBD2 is a possible D gene (6 bases). Trimming removed 4 bases from V and 0 bases from J, with 13 bases in between. The CDR3 sequence is 15 residues long. The CDR3 DNA reads TGTGCCAGCAGTTCCGGGACTCTCAGCTCCTACGAGCAGTACTTC. Translation gives CASSSGTLSSYEQYF.

This clonotype was seen a few times. V usage is TRBV24-1 and J usage is TRBJ2-3; tentatively, D is TRBD2 (6 bases). CDR3 size: 15 residues. V lost 2 bases to trimming and J lost 2 bases, with 10 bases between them. Germline values: CDR1 KGHDR, CDR2 SFDVKD. The CDR3 spells CATSDSGRPTDTQYF. The CDR3 DNA is TGTGCCACCAGTGATTCAGGGAGGCCCACAGATACGCAGTATTTT.

This clonotype was seen many times. The CDR3 coding sequence is TGTGCCAGCAGTTCAGGGGAAGAGACCCAGTACTTC. Residues: CASSSGEETQYF. The chain joins TRBV28 to TRBJ2-5; possibly TRBD1 for D (6 bases). Looked up from germline, CDR1 is MDHEN and CDR2 is SYDVKM. The germline V and J ends were trimmed by 4 bases and 3 bases, with 6 bases remaining between them. The length of the CDR3 is 12 residues.

This clonotype occurred a few times. V gene TRBV4-3 combines with J gene TRBJ2-1; 7 bases line up with TRBD2. The J segment lost 8 bases and the V segment lost 3 bases, leaving 10 bases of the junction unmatched. CDR3 size: 15 residues. Germline-derived CDR1 and CDR2 are LGHNA and YSLEER. The CDR3, as DNA: TGCGCCAGCAGCCACCAGAGGCTAGCGGCGTATGAGCAGTTCTTC. Translated: CASSHQRLAAYEQFF.

The chain uses TRBV20-1 and TRBJ2-5; 7 bases are a match to TRBD2. This CDR3 is 12 amino acids long. V was pared by 5 bases and J by 2 bases, with 2 bases of the junction left unmatched. Germline lookup yields CDR1 DFQATT and CDR2 SNEGSKA (reference sequence). CDR3 in amino acids: CSAGTIQETQYF. The CDR3 DNA reads TGCAGTGCTGGGACTATACAAGAGACCCAGTACTTC.